Following are 19 T cell receptor beta chains from one sample sequenced in a study of human T cells and chemical hapten exposure. The time point was: patch test 1, 2 weeks after DPC sensitization. Treatment defined: therapeutic diphenylcyclopropenone sensitization with weekly scalp DPC. TCRdb passed the RACE reads through MiXCR, listing each CDR3 protein once. The top ten clones hold approximately 2.5% of a sample with about 380,000 distinct CDR3 sequences, approximately 5% of them seen once. The sequenced sample was whole blood, obtained in connection with sensitization to the hapten diphenylcyclopropenone (DPC). The receptors shown here come from a woman in her fifties or sixties with alopecia areata. Some clones in this sample may be carry-over from other donors' samples.

The rearrangement joins TRBV5-1 to TRBJ2-1; TRBD2 might be the D (5 bases). Per the germline V gene, CDR1 is SGHRS and CDR2 is YFSETQ. Trimming pared 1 base from V and 9 bases from J, leaving 17 bases between. The CDR3 has 15 residues. The CDR3 reads CASSLTLGSSGEQFF. The CDR3 region has the DNA TGCGCCAGCAGCTTGACACTAGGCTCGAGTGGTGAGCAGTTCTTC.

This clonotype occurred many times. The chain employs TRBV5-1 and TRBJ2-7, with 7 bases aligning to TRBD1. The CDR3 covers 14 residues. Germline CDR1 reads SGHRS; CDR2 reads YFSETQ. With 5 bases clipped from V and 2 bases from J, the junction kept 7 bases outside the gene matches. The CDR3 region is CASSWTGGTYEQYF. In DNA, the CDR3 is TGCGCCAGCAGTTGGACAGGCGGTACCTACGAGCAGTACTTC.

Many counts were recorded for this clonotype. J is TRBJ2-5 and V is TRBV5-4; D is ambiguous. CDR1 is SGHNT, CDR2 YYREEE, per germline (reference sequence). V lost 4 bases and J 2 bases, leaving 9 bases between the germline ends. The CDR3 totals 13 residues. CDR3 DNA: TGTGCCAGCAGCCCGCCGGGTCAAGAGACCCAGTACTTC. It specifies CASSPPGQETQYF.

In its sample, this clonotype was seen many times. The chain couples TRBV6-5 to TRBJ2-3; TRBD2 aligns across 11 bases. V was pared by 5 bases and J by 2 bases, with 9 bases of the junction left unmatched. The CDR3 totals 17 residues. Germline values: CDR1 MNHEY, CDR2 SVGAGI. The CDR3 nucleotides are TGTGCCAGCAGTCGAAGCGGGACTAGCGGTAACACAGATACGCAGTATTTT. Encoded protein: CASSRSGTSGNTDTQYF.

This clonotype occurred many times. V is TRBV6-2 or TRBV6-3 and J is TRBJ2-3; 7 bases map to TRBD2. The CDR3 extends over 15 amino acids. Per germline, CDR1 MNHEY and CDR2 SVGEGT. V shed 5 bases and J 4 bases; nucleotides not matched to a gene: 9. The CDR3 DNA is TGTGCCAGCAGTGGATGGACTAGTTCCGCAGATACGCAGTATTTT. It codes for CASSGWTSSADTQYF.

Ten or more counts support this clonotype. The chain uses TRBV20-1 and TRBJ1-1, with D tentatively TRBD1 (5 bases). Germline V CDR1 and CDR2: DFQATT, SNEGSKA (reference sequence). The CDR3 is made up of 14 amino acids. V was trimmed by 6 bases and J by 0 bases, leaving 14 bases between them. The CDR3 is CSARSGDLNTEAFF. CDR3 DNA: TGCAGTGCCCGATCGGGGGACCTGAACACTGAAGCTTTCTTT.

This clonotype was seen at least ten times. V and J are TRBV29-1 and TRBJ1-4; D unresolved. The germline gives CDR1 SQVTM, CDR2 ANQGSEA. With 0 bases removed from V and 5 bases from J, the gap between germline ends came to 13 bases. This CDR3 is 15 amino acids long. In nucleotides, the CDR3 is TGCAGCGTTGAAGATCCTTGGGGTGGGAATGAAAAACTGTTTTTT. This codes for CSVEDPWGGNEKLFF.

The genes are TRBV20-1 and TRBJ2-1; D uncertain. The germline V gene has CDR1 DFQATT and CDR2 SNEGSKA (reference sequence). The V and J ends lost 3 bases and 7 bases respectively, with 19 bases between them. This CDR3 comprises 15 residues. The CDR3 reads CSASFPGRARNEQFF. The CDR3 nucleotides read TGCAGTGCTAGTTTTCCTGGACGGGCAAGGAATGAGCAGTTCTTC.

The gene calls are TRBV13 and TRBJ1-1; TRBD1 matches at 7 bases. The CDR3 sequence is 14 residues long. V dropped 6 bases and J dropped 1; count of bases not matched to a gene: 5. The V gene's germline CDR1 is PRHDT and CDR2 FYEKMQ (reference sequence). The CDR3 protein is CASRRQGTNTEAFF. The CDR3 DNA reads as TGTGCCAGCAGGAGACAGGGAACGAACACTGAAGCTTTCTTT.

The chain's CDR3 is CASSQRGEFSGNTIYF. The DNA for the CDR3 is TGTGCCAGCAGCCAGCGGGGAGAATTCTCTGGAAACACCATATATTTT. The gene calls are TRBV7-2 and TRBJ1-3; D unclear. The CDR3 extends over 16 amino acids. Germline values: CDR1 SGHTA, CDR2 FQGNSA. The V end was cut by 5 bases, the J end by 0 bases, with 14 bases between. The complete variable domain, with remaining parts taken from reference TRBV7-2 and TRBJ1-3, reads GAGVSQSPSNKVTEKGKDVELRCDPISGHTALYWYRQSLGQGLEFLIYFQGNSAPDKSGLPSDRFSAERTGGSVSTLTIQRTQQEDSAVYLCASSQRGEFSGNTIYFGEGSWLTVV.

Comments on this clonotype: At one of its ends the junction is not consistent with the germline gene, which may arise from a read error. This sequence joins TRBV7-9 and TRBJ1-1; D is undetermined. Germline V gene lookup returns CDR1 SEHNR and CDR2 FQNEAQ (reference sequence). The CDR3 length is 10 residues. In DNA form, the CDR3 reads TGTGCCAGCAGCTTTACCGAAGCTTACTTT. The encoded protein is CASSFTEAYF.

The genes are TRBV27 and TRBJ2-1, with 9 positions matching TRBD1. This CDR3 has 16 amino acids. CDR1 is MNHEY, CDR2 SMNVEV, per germline (reference sequence). V was pared by 5 bases and J by 2 bases, with 7 bases of the junction left unmatched. CDR3 in amino acids: CASSRGQGKAYNEQFF. The CDR3 DNA follows: TGTGCCAGCAGTCGAGGACAGGGGAAGGCCTACAATGAGCAGTTCTTC.

The CDR3, as DNA: TGTGCCAGCAGCGAGGGAGATTATAGCAATCAGCCCCAGCATTTT. Protein sequence: CASSEGDYSNQPQHF. The V and J genes are TRBV6-1 and TRBJ1-5; D unresolved. This CDR3 has 15 amino acids. In germline, CDR1 is MNHNS, CDR2 SASEGT. Trimming removed 6 bases at V and 0 bases at J, with 12 bases between.

The sample holds many counts of this clonotype. The chain combines TRBV28 with TRBJ2-3; D is perhaps TRBD1 or TRBD2 (5 bases each). V lost 6 bases to trimming and J lost 0 bases, with 16 bases between them. Germline CDR1 and CDR2: MDHEN and SYDVKM. The CDR3 is made up of 16 amino acids. The CDR3 loop reads CASSPPGASSTDTQYF. The CDR3, as DNA: TGTGCCAGCAGCCCTCCCGGGGCCTCTAGCACAGATACGCAGTATTTT.

V usage is TRBV18 and J usage is TRBJ2-1; 12 bases line up with TRBD1. The V gene end was trimmed by 3 bases and the J gene end by 9 bases; junction bases not matched to a gene: 3. This CDR3 spans 14 amino acids. CDR1 and CDR2 from the germline V gene are KGHSH and LQKENI. The CDR3 DNA is TGTGCCAGCTCACCCGGGACAGGGGGCTTTGAGCAGTTCTTC. Its protein is CASSPGTGGFEQFF.

At least ten counts were recorded for this clonotype. V and J are TRBV6-2 or TRBV6-3 and TRBJ2-1; D not certain. The CDR3 length is 13 residues. V was pared by 6 bases and J by 3 bases, with 9 bases between. CDR1 and CDR2 from the germline V gene are MNHEY and SVGEGT. In nucleotides, the CDR3 is TGTGCCAGCAGGCCGGCCTACTACAATGAGCAGTTCTTC. Amino acids: CASRPAYYNEQFF.

This clonotype showed up just a few times. This chain joins TRBV6-2 or TRBV6-3 and TRBJ1-1; no firm D call. V was trimmed by 9 bases and J by 3 bases, leaving 20 bases between them. CDR3 size: 15 residues. Germline CDR1 is MNHEY and CDR2 is SVGEGT. The CDR3, as DNA: TGTGCCAGTACCACCGTTTTTTCGCGGTACACTGAAGCTTTCTTT. Translating gives CASTTVFSRYTEAFF.

This clonotype was found many times. This is likely a read error, given that the CDR3 carries no conserved phenylalanine or tryptophan at its end. The DNA is omitted, as the CDR3 cannot be located on it reliably, and the CDR3 follows TCRdb's listing. This chain joins TRBV27 and TRBJ1-1. Germline V gives CDR1 MNHEY, CDR2 SMNVEV (reference sequence). The CDR3 length is 9 residues, termini included. The CDR3 sequence is CASSFGPTS.

This clonotype was detected ten times or more. This sequence joins TRBV12-3 or TRBV12-4 and TRBJ1-4; 9 bases fit TRBD1. CDR3 length equals 20 residues. Trimming cost V 7 bases and J 3 bases; bases outside gene matches: 21. CDR3: CASTFGTFGGQGMANEKLFF. The CDR3 DNA reads TGTGCCAGCACCTTTGGGACGTTTGGCGGACAGGGGATGGCTAATGAAAAACTGTTTTTT.